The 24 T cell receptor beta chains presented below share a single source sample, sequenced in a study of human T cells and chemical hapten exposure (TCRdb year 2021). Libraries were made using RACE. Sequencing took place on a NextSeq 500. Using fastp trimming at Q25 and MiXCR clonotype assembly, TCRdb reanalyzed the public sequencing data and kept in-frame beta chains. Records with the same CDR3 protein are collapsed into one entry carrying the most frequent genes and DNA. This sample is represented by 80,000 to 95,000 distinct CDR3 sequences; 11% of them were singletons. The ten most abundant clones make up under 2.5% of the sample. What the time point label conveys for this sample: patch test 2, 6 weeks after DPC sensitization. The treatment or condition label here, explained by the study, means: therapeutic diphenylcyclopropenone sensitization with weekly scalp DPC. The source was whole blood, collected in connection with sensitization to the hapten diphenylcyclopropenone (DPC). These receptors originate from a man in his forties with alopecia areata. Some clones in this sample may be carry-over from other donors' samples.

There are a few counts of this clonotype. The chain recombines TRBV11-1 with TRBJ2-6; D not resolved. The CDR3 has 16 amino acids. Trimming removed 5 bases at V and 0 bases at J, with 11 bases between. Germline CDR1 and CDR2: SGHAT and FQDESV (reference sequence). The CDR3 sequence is CASSPPAVSGANVLTF. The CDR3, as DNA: TGTGCCAGCAGCCCCCCCGCAGTCTCTGGGGCCAACGTCCTGACTTTC.

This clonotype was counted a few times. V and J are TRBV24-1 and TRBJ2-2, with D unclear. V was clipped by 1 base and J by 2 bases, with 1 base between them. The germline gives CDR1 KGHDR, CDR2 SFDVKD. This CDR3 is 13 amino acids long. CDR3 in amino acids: CATSDFNTGELFF. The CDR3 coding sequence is TGTGCCACCAGTGATTTCAACACCGGGGAGCTGTTTTTT.

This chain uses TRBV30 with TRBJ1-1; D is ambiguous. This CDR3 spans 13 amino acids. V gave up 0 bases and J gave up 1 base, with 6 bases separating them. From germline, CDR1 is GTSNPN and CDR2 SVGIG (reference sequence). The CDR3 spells CAWSVGGNTEAFF. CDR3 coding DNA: TGTGCCTGGAGTGTTGGTGGGAACACTGAAGCTTTCTTT.

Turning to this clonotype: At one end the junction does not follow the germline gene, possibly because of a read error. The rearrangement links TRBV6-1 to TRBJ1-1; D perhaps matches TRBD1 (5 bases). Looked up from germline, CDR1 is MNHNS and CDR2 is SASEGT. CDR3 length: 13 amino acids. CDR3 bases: TGTGCCAGCAGTGACAGGGAGAACACTGAAGCTTTTTTT. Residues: CASSDRENTEAFF.

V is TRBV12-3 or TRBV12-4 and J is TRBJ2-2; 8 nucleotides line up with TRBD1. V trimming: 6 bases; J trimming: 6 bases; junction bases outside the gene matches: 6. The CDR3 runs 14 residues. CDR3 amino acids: CASSVRGQSGELFF. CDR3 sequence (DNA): TGTGCCAGCAGCGTCAGGGGGCAGTCCGGGGAGCTGTTTTTT.

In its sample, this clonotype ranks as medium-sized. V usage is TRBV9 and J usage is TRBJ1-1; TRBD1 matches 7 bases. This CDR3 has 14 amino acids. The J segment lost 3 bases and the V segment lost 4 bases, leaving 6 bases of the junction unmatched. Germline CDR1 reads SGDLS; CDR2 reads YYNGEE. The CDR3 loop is CASSLTGDYTEAFF. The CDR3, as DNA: TGTGCCAGCAGCCTAACAGGGGACTACACTGAAGCTTTCTTT.

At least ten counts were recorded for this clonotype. CDR3 sequence (DNA): TGTGCCAGCAGCCCAGGGACAGGGAGGACTGAAGCTTTCTTT. Its translation is CASSPGTGRTEAFF. This rearrangement joins TRBV7-2 to TRBJ1-1, with TRBD1 matching 9 bases. The CDR3 sequence is 14 residues long. After removal of 5 bases from V and 5 bases from J, the junction contained 6 bases not matched to a gene. Germline CDR1 SGHTA, CDR2 FQGNSA.

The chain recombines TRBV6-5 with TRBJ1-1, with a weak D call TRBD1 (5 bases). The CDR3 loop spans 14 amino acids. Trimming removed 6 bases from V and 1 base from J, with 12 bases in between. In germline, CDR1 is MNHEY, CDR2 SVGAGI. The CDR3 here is CASRRDGENTEAFF. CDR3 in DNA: TGTGCCAGCAGACGGGACGGAGAGAACACTGAAGCTTTCTTT.

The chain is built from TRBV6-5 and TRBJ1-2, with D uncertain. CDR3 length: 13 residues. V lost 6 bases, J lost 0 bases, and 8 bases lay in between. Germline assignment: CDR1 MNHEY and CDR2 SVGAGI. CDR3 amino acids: CASRMTTNYGYTF. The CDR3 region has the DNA TGTGCCAGCAGGATGACAACTAACTATGGCTACACCTTC.

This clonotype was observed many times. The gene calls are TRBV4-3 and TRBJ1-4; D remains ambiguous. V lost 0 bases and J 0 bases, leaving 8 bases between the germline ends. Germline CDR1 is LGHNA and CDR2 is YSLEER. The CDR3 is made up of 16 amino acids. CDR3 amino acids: CASSQEYRATNEKLFF. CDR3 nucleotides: TGCGCCAGCAGCCAAGAATACCGGGCAACTAATGAAAAACTGTTTTTT.

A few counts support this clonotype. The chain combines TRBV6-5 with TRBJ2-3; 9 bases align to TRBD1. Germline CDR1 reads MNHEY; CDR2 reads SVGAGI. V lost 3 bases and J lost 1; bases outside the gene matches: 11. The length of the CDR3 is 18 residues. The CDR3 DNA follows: TGTGCCAGCAGTTATGGACAGGGGTCGGGAGCGCGCACAGATACGCAGTATTTT. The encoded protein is CASSYGQGSGARTDTQYF.

The CDR3 here is CASSYQDRFEAFF. Here the CDR3 DNA reads TGTGCCAGCAGTTACCAGGACAGGTTTGAAGCTTTCTTT. V and J are TRBV6-5 and TRBJ1-1; the match to TRBD1 covers 7 bases. The CDR3 contains 13 residues. J gave up 7 bases and V 2 bases, and 4 bases lay outside the gene matches. CDR1 is MNHEY, CDR2 SVGAGI, per germline.

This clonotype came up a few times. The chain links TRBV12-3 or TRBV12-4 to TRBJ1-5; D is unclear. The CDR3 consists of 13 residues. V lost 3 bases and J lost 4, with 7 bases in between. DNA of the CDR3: TGTGCCAGCAGTTTGGTTTGGAATCAGCCCCAGCATTTT. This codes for CASSLVWNQPQHF.

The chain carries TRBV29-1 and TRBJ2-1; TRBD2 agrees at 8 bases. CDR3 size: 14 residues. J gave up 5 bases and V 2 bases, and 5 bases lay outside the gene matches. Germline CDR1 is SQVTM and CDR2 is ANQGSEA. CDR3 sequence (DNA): TGCAGCGTTGAAATAGCGGGATATCACAATGAGCAGTTCTTC. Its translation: CSVEIAGYHNEQFF.

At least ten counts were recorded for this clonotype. Here the CDR3 reads CASSYRRSGTNNEQFF. For the CDR3, the DNA is TGTGCCAGCAGTTACCGCCGTAGCGGGACCAACAATGAGCAGTTCTTC. The chain combines TRBV6-2 or TRBV6-3 with TRBJ2-1, with TRBD2 identical over 8 bases. The V gene's germline CDR1 is MNHEY and CDR2 SVGEGT. V was pared by 2 bases and J by 5 bases, with 8 bases of the junction left unmatched. The CDR3 is 16 amino acids.

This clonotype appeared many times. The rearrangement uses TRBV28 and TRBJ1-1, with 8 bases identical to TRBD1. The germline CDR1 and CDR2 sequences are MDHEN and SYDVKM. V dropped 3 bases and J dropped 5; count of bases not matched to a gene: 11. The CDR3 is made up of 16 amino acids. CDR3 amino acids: CASSFPSGGRGTEAFF. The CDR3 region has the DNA TGTGCCAGCAGTTTTCCCTCAGGGGGCCGAGGGACTGAAGCTTTCTTT.

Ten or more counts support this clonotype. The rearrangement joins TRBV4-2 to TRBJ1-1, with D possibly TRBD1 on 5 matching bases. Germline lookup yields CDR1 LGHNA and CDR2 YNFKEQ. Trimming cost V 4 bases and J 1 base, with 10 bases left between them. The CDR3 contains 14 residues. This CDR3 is CASSLLGQNTEAFF. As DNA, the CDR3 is TGTGCCAGCAGCCTCCTTGGACAGAACACTGAAGCTTTCTTT.

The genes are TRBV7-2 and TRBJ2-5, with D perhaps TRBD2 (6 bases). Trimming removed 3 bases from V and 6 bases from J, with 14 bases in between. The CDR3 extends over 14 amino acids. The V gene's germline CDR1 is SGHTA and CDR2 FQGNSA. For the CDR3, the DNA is TGTGCCAGCAGCTTCACGCGGGATAAGCAGACCCAGTACTTC. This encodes CASSFTRDKQTQYF.

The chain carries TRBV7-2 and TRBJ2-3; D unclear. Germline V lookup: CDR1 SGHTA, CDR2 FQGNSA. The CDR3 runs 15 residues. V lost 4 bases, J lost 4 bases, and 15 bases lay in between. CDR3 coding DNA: TGTGCCAGCAGCTCCCAGGCGCAACCGTCAGATACGCAGTATTTT. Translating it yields CASSSQAQPSDTQYF.

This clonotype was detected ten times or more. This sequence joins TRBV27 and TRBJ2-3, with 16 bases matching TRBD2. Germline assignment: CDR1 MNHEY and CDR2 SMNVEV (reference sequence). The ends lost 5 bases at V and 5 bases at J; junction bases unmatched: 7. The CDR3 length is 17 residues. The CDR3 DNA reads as TGTGCCAGCAGTCCGGGACTAGCGGGAGGGTTGATAGATACGCAGTATTTT. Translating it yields CASSPGLAGGLIDTQYF.

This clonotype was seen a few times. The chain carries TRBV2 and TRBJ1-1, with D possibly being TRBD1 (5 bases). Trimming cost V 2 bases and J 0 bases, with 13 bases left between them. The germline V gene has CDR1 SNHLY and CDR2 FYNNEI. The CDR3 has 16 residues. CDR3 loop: CASSESGTTMNTEAFF. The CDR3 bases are TGTGCCAGCAGTGAATCAGGGACGACGATGAACACTGAAGCTTTCTTT.

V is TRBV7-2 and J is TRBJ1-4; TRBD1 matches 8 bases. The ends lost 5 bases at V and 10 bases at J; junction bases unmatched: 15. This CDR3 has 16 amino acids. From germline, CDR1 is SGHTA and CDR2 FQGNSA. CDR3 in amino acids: CASSRDRQSGRSKLFF. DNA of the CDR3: TGTGCCAGCAGCCGGGACAGGCAGAGCGGTCGGTCAAAACTGTTTTTT.

Here the CDR3 DNA reads TGTGCCAGCAGTCGGGGTATTCCACCCTCCTACGAGCAGTACGTC. Protein product: CASSRGIPPSYEQYV. The chain employs TRBV6-5 and TRBJ2-7, with D perhaps matching TRBD2 (5 bases). V lost 5 bases, J lost 0 bases, and 14 bases lay in between. CDR1 is MNHEY, CDR2 SVGAGI, per germline. CDR3 size: 15 residues.

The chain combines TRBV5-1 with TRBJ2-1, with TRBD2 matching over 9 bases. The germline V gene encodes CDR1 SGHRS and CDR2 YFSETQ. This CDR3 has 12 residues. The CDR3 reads CARGTSHNEQFF. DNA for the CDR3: TGCGCTCGAGGGACTAGCCACAATGAGCAGTTCTTC.